The present entry profiles one T cell receptor (beta chain) with its context. The antigen is undetermined. The method was immunoSEQ multiplex PCR; TCRdb's version includes in-frame clones alone and lacks a portion of them. The sample carries some 25,000 clones, roughly four fifths recorded once. The data are from a study of lymphopenia after photon versus proton radiotherapy. Germline trimming cut 2 bases from V and 0 bases from J; bases unmatched to any gene: 8. CDR3 size: 17 residues. Germline loops: CDR1 MDHEN, CDR2 SYDVKM. Study observations and caveats: Photon-treated patients lost naive T cells and TCR diversity; proton-treated stayed stable.

The chain recombines TRBV28 with TRBJ2-7; 9 bases match TRBD1. This clonotype was sampled from a woman aged 45 to 65 with pancreatic cancer. The sequences come from peripheral blood, collected from a patient treated with photon-based radiotherapy. Written as DNA, the CDR3 is TGTGCCAGCAGTTTACCGGACAGGGGACCAACCTCCTACGAGCAGTACTTC. Protein sequence: CASSLPDRGPTSYEQYF.